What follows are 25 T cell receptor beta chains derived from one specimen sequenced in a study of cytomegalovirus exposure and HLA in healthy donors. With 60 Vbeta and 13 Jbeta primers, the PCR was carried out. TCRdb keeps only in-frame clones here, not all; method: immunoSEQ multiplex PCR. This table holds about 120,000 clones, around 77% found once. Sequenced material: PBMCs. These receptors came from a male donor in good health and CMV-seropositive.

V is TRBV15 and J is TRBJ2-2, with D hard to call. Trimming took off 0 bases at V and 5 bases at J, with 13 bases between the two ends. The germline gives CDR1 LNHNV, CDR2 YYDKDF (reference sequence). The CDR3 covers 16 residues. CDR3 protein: CATSRDHRLLTGELFF. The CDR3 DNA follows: TGTGCCACCAGCAGAGATCATAGGCTACTAACCGGGGAGCTGTTTTTT.

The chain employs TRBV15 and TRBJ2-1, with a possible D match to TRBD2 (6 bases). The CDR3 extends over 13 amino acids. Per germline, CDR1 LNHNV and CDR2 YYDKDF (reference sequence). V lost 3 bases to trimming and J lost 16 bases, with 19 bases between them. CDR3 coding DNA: TGTGCCACCAGCAGCGAAGCCGGGAGTCTAGAATTCTTC. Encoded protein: CATSSEAGSLEFF.

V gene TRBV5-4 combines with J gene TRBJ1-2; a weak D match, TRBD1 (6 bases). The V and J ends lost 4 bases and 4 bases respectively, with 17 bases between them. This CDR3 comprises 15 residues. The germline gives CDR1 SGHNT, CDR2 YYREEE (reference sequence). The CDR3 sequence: CASSTGQLLGYGYTF. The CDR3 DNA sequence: TGTGCCAGCAGCACTGGACAGCTACTAGGCTATGGCTACACCTTC.

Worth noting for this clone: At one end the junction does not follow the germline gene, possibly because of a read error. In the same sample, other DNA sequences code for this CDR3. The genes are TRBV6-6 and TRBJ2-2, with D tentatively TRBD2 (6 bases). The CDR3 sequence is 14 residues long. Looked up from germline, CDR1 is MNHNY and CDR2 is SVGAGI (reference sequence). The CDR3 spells CASSRDFYTGELFF. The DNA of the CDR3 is TGTGCCAGCAGCCGGGACTTTTACACCGGGGAGTTGTTTTTT.

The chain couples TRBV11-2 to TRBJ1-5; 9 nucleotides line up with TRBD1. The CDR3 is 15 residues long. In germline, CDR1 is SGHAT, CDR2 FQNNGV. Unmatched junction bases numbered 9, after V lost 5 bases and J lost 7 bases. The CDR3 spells CASSRGQGRGQPQHF. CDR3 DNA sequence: TGTGCCAGCAGCCGGGGACAGGGAAGGGGACAGCCCCAGCATTTT.

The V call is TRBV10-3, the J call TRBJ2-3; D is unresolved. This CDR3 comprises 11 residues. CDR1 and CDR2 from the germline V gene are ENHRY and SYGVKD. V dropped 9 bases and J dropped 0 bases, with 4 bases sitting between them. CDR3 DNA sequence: TGTGCCATTTCTAGCACAGATACGCAGTATTTT. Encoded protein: CAISSTDTQYF.

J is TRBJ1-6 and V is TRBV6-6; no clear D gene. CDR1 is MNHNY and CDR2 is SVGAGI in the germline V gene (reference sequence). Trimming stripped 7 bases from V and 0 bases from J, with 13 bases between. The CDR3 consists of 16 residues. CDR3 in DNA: TGTGCCAGCATTAGGAGGGAGAGCTCCTATAATTCACCCCTCCACTTT. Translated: CASIRRESSYNSPLHF.

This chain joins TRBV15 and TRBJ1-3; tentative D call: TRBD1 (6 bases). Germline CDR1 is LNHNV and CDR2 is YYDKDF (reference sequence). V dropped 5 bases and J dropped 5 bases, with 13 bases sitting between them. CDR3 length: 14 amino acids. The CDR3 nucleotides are TGTGCCACCAGCCAGGACAGTTGGAGAAACACCATATATTTT. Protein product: CATSQDSWRNTIYF.

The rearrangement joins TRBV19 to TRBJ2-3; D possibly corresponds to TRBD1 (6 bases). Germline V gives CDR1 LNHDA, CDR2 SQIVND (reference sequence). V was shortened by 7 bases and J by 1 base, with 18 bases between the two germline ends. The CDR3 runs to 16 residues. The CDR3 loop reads CASTTVGGLGTDTQYF. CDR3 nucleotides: TGTGCCAGTACCACTGTAGGGGGATTGGGCACAGATACGCAGTATTTT.

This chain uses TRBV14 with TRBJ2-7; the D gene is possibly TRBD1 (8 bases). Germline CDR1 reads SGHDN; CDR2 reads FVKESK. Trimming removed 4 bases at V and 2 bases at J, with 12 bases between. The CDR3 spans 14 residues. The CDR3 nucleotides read TGTGCCAGCAGCCCTACAGGGGGGGCCTACGAGCAGTACTTC. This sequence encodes CASSPTGGAYEQYF. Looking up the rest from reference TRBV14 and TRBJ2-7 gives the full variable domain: EAGVTQFPSHSVIEKGQTVTLRCDPISGHDNLYWYRRVMGKEIKFLLHFVKESKQDESGMPNNRFLAERTGGTYSTLKVQPAELEDSGVYFCASSPTGGAYEQYFGPGTRLTVT.

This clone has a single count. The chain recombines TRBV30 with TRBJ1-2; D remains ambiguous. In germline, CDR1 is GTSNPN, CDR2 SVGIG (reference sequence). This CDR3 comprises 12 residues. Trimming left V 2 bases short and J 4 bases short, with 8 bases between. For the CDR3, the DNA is TGTGCCTGGAGTACGGGATTCTATGGCTACACCTTC. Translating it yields CAWSTGFYGYTF.

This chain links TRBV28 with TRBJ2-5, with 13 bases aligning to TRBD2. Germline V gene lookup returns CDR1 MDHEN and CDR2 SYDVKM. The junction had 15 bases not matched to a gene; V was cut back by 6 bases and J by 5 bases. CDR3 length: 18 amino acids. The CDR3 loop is CASSAGLAGAPRWETQYF. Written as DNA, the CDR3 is TGTGCCAGCAGCGCAGGACTAGCGGGAGCGCCTCGATGGGAGACCCAGTACTTC.

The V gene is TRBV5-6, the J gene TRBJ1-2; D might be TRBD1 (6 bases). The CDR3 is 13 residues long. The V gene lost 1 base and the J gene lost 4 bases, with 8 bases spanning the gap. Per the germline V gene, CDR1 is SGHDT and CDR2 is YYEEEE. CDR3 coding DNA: TGTGCCAGCAGCTTGAGGGGGAGCTATGGCTACACCTTC. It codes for CASSLRGSYGYTF.

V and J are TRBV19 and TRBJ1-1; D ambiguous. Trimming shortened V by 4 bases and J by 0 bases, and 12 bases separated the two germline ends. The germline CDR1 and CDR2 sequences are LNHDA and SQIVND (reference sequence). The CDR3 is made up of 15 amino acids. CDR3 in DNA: TGTGCCAGTAGTAGTGGGAGCAGCATGAACACTGAAGCTTTCTTT. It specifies CASSSGSSMNTEAFF.

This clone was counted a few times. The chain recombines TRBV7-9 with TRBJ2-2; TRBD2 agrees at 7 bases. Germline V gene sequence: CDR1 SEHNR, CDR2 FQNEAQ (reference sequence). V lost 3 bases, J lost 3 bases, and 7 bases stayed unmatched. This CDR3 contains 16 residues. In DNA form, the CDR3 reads TGTGCCAGCAGCTTTTGGCGGGGAGGGGACACCGGGGAGCTGTTTTTT. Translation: CASSFWRGGDTGELFF.

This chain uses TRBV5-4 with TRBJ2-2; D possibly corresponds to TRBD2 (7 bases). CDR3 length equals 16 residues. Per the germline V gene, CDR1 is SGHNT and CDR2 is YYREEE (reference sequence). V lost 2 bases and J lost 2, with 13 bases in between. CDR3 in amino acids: CASSFGGGANTGELFF. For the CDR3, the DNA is TGTGCCAGCAGCTTTGGTGGGGGGGCCAACACCGGGGAGCTGTTTTTT.

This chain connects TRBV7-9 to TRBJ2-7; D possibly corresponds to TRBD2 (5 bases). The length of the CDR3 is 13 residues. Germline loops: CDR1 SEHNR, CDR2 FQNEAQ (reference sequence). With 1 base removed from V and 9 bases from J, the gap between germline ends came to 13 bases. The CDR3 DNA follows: TGTGCCAGCAGCTTAGGACGGACTGGGCGGCAGTACTTC. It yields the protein CASSLGRTGRQYF.

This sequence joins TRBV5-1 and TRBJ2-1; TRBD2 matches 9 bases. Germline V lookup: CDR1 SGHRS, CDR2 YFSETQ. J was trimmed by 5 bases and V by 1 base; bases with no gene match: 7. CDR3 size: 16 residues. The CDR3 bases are TGCGCCAGCAGCTTGTGGCCGTTAGCGGGAGACAATGAGCAGTTCTTC. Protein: CASSLWPLAGDNEQFF.

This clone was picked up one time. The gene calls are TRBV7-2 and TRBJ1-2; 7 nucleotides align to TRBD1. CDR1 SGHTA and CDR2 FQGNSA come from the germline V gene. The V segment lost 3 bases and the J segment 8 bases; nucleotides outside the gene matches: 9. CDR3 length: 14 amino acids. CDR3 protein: CASSFFPGGEGYTF. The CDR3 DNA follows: TGTGCCAGCAGCTTTTTTCCAGGGGGAGAAGGCTACACCTTC. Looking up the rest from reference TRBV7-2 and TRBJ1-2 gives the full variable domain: GAGVSQSPSNKVTEKGKDVELRCDPISGHTALYWYRQSLGQGLEFLIYFQGNSAPDKSGLPSDRFSAERTGGSVSTLTIQRTQQEDSAVYLCASSFFPGGEGYTFGSGTRLTVV.

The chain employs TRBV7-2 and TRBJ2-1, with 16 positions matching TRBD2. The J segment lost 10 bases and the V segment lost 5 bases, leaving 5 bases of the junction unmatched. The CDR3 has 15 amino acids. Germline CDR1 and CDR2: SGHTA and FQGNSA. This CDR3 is CASSPGLAGGPEQFF. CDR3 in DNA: TGTGCCAGCAGCCCGGGACTAGCGGGAGGGCCCGAGCAGTTCTTC.

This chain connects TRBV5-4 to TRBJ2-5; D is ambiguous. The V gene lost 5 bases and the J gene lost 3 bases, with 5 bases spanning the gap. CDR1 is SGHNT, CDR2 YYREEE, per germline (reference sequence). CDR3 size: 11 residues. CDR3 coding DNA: TGTGCCAGCAGTTTAGAAGAGACCCAGTACTTC. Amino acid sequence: CASSLEETQYF.

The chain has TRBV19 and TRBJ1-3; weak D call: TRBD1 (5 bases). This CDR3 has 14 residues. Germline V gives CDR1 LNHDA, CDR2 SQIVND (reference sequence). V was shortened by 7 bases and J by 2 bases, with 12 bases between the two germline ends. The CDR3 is CASNPDSTGNTIYF. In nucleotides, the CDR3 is TGTGCCAGTAACCCCGACAGCACTGGAAACACCATATATTTT.

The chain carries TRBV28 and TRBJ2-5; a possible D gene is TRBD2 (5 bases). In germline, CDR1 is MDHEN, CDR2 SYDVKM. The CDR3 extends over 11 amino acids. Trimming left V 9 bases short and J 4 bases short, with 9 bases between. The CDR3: CASSEGETQYF. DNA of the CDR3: TGTGCCAGTAGCGAGGGAGAGACCCAGTACTTC.

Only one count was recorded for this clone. In DNA, the CDR3 is TGTGCCAGCAGTGAATTGGGGGCAGGAAGGTTGGGCACTGAAGCTTTCTTT. This sequence encodes CASSELGAGRLGTEAFF. The V call is TRBV6-1, the J call TRBJ1-1, with a weak D call TRBD1 (6 bases). Trimming pared 2 bases from V and 4 bases from J, leaving 20 bases between. The CDR3 spans 17 residues. Germline V gene sequence: CDR1 MNHNS, CDR2 SASEGT.

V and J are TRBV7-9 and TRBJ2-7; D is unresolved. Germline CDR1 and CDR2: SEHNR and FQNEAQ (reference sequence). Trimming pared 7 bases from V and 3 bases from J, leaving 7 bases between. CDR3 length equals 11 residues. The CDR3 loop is CASTPGYEQYF. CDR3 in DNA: TGTGCCAGCACTCCCGGCTACGAGCAGTACTTC.